This note documents a single TCR beta chain sequence. This record comes from a study of T cell changes during pregnancy in multiple sclerosis. Here immunoSEQ multiplex PCR was the method, and the copy in TCRdb shows in-frame clones only, minus some. Of about 50,000 clones in the sample, over 90% are singletons; the top ten hold 0.61%. Germline V gene sequence: CDR1 SGDLS, CDR2 YYNGEE. This CDR3 has 16 residues. V lost 0 bases, J lost 4 bases, and 15 bases lay in between. The chain has TRBV9 and TRBJ2-3; a possible D gene is TRBD2 (5 bases). The sequences come from CD4+ T cells from peripheral blood mononuclear cells, collected after pregnancy. This TCR was recovered from a female donor in good health, enrolled as a control in a pregnancy study. The CDR3 DNA follows: TGTGCCAGCAGCGTAGGACCAAGCGGTCGGGCAGATACGCAGTATTTT. Translation gives CASSVGPSGRADTQYF.